The 6 T cell receptor beta chains below were found in one sample sequenced in a study of shared clonotypes between healthy human individuals. The data were produced by immunoSEQ multiplex PCR, yet TCRdb's version contains in-frame clones alone and is incomplete. The table lists some 2.1 million clones, 85% to 95% of them singletons. Sequences were obtained from naive CD4+ T cells sorted from blood. Stated subset: CD45RA+ positively selected. The receptors here all came from a man aged 18 to 29 in good health.

The chain uses TRBV7-9 and TRBJ2-3; D is possibly TRBD1 or TRBD2 (6 bases each). This CDR3 is 14 amino acids long. V was pared by 2 bases and J by 4 bases, with 10 bases between. CDR1 SEHNR and CDR2 FQNEAQ come from the germline V gene (reference sequence). The CDR3 loop is CASSLPRGPDTQYF. Written as DNA, the CDR3 is TGTGCCAGCAGCTTACCCCGGGGGCCAGATACGCAGTATTTT.

In regard to this clone: This sample also contains other DNA sequences that code for the same CDR3. The rearrangement links TRBV7-6 to TRBJ2-1, with 11 bases matching TRBD2. CDR3 size: 15 residues. Germline V gene data show CDR1 as SGHVS and CDR2 as FNYEAQ. V shed 3 bases and J 7 bases; nucleotides not matched to a gene: 5. In DNA, the CDR3 is TGTGCCAGCAGCTTGGTGGCTAGCGGGGGGAATGAGCAGTTCTTC. Residues: CASSLVASGGNEQFF.

This chain links TRBV6-5 with TRBJ1-3; no definite D call. CDR3 size: 13 residues. With 0 bases removed from V and 14 bases from J, the gap between germline ends came to 14 bases. Germline V gene sequence: CDR1 MNHEY, CDR2 SVGAGI. The CDR3 region is CASSYSNSGLLYF. The CDR3 bases are TGTGCCAGCAGTTACTCGAATTCCGGGCTTCTATATTTT.

The genes are TRBV27 and TRBJ2-7; tentative D call: TRBD1 (6 bases). From germline, CDR1 is MNHEY and CDR2 SMNVEV (reference sequence). The CDR3 contains 15 residues. V was cut by 0 bases and J by 4 bases, with 13 bases left in between. The CDR3, as DNA: TGTGCCAGCAGTTTATCCTCAGGGGATGAGTACGAGCAGTACTTC. Protein product: CASSLSSGDEYEQYF.

The V call is TRBV21-1, the J call TRBJ2-7. TRBV21-1 is noted as a pseudogene. The CDR3 is made up of 20 amino acids. Here the CDR3 reads CASSRTWGNRKNTTMFEQYF. The CDR3 DNA is TGTGCCAGCAGCAGGACTTGGGGGAACAGGAAGAACACAACTATGTTCGAGCAGTACTTC.

Only one count was recorded for this clone. V and J are TRBV6-5 and TRBJ2-2; TRBD1 aligns across 9 bases. J was trimmed by 7 bases and V by 6 bases; bases with no gene match: 6. CDR1 and CDR2 (germline): MNHEY, SVGAGI. The CDR3 has 14 residues. The CDR3 loop is CASRRDRAYGELFF. The CDR3 bases are TGTGCCAGCAGGCGGGACAGGGCGTACGGGGAGCTGTTTTTT.